The 2 T cell receptor beta chains presented below share a single source sample, sequenced in a study of OX40 agonist ivuxolimab in advanced cancers. Repertoires were generated with immunoSEQ multiplex PCR, while TCRdb's copy carries only in-frame clones and drops some. Of around 150,000 clones in the sample, 94% are singletons; the top ten hold around 0.28%. Sequencing was performed on CD4+ or CD8+ T cells sorted from blood, taken in a trial of the OX40 agonist ivuxolimab. The receptor source for this set is an adult with an advanced solid tumor such as melanoma, head and neck, liver or kidney cancer.

This rearrangement joins TRBV7-2 to TRBJ1-5; D is ambiguous. Germline V gene lookup returns CDR1 SGHTA and CDR2 FQGNSA. Trimming pared 4 bases from V and 6 bases from J, leaving 7 bases between. The CDR3 consists of 12 residues. The CDR3 region is CASSSGGQPQHF. As DNA, the CDR3 is TGTGCCAGCAGCTCGGGCGGTCAGCCCCAGCATTTT.

The V and J genes are TRBV7-2 and TRBJ2-1; the D gene is possibly TRBD2 (6 bases). The CDR3 has 15 residues. Germline assignment: CDR1 SGHTA and CDR2 FQGNSA. V shed 1 base and J shed 4 bases, with 11 bases lying between them. CDR3 sequence: CASSLVPGRYNEQFF. Here the CDR3 DNA reads TGTGCCAGCAGCTTAGTCCCGGGGAGGTACAATGAGCAGTTCTTC.